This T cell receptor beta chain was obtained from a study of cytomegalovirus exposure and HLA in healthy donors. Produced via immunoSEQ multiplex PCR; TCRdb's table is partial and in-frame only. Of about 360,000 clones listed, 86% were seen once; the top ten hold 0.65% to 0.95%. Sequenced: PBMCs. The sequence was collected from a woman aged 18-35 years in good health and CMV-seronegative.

The CDR3 DNA reads TGTGCCAGCAGCTTACAGGGGCCAGATACGCAGTATTTT. This codes for CASSLQGPDTQYF. The J gene is TRBJ2-3, the V gene TRBV7-8, with D possibly matching TRBD1 (6 bases). Per germline, CDR1 SGHVS and CDR2 FQNEAQ. The V and J ends lost 2 bases and 4 bases respectively, with 7 bases between them. The CDR3 is 13 amino acids. Complete variable domain (other parts from reference TRBV7-8 and TRBJ2-3): GAGVSQSPRYKVAKRGQDVALRCDPISGHVSLFWYQQALGQGPEFLTYFQNEAQLDKSGLPSDRFFAERPEGSVSTLKIQRTQQEDSAVYLCASSLQGPDTQYFGPGTRLTVL.